Sequencing of this T cell receptor (beta chain) was carried out in a study of regulatory T cells in long-lasting Graves disease (dated by TCRdb to the early 2020s). Some background on the complete study: Persistent Graves' disease was defined as persistently positive TSH receptor autoantibodies together with antithyroid drug treatment for over 5 years. Peripheral blood TCR sequencing and RNA sequencing compared persistent Graves' disease patients with newly diagnosed Graves' disease patients. The study took place in China and was registered as a clinical trial. Antithyroid drugs had been taken for 8.5 to 11 years on average by persistent Graves' disease patients in the clinical cohort. A total of roughly 35 samples underwent TCR sequencing, from about 13 patients with persistent Graves' disease and some 20 patients with newly diagnosed Graves' disease. The investigation overall reported the following: Sequencing and analysis were restricted to the TCR beta chain. The small sample size was acknowledged by the authors as a limitation that may reduce accuracy. Persistent disease showed preferential use of TRBV28, TRBJ1-2 and TRBJ2-5, whereas newly diagnosed disease favored TRBV20-1 and TRBJ2-1. Because the primary lesion, thyroid tissue, could not be accessed, the study looked at peripheral blood alone. Compared with newly diagnosed patients, persistent Graves' disease patients had lower TCR Shannon entropy and fewer highly expanded clones, which suggests clonal expansion. More public clonotypes were shared among persistent patients (around 2,600) than among newly diagnosed patients (just under 1,000).

This clonotype appeared a few times. Its antigen specificity is not known. No clone much larger than this one lies a single base away; base qualities are absent. Taken from cysteine to phenylalanine, the CDR3 has 12 residues. Only CDR3 DNA is held: 36 bases, read in frame from base 1. CDR1 and CDR2 were assigned from the germline V gene (reference sequence) as GTSNPN and SVGIG. V was cut back by 1 base and J by 4 bases, leaving a gap of 7 bases between them. Libraries were prepared through multiplex PCR. Sequencing used an Illumina HiSeq 4000. CDR3 regions were amplified by Arm-PCR with iRepertoire HTBI primers to construct TCR beta libraries. Before sequencing, the PCR products underwent gel purification. As for how the authors treated the data: A total of roughly 65 TRBV and some 15 TRBJ segments were identified across samples and were used for gene usage analysis of CDR3 amino acid clonotypes. COPE and FqMerger were used to merge filtered high-quality paired reads into contigs. BLAST was used to align contigs to IMGT TRBV, TRBD and TRBJ reference genes, with CDR3 defined following IMGT. Highly expanded clones were defined as clonotypes with a frequency above 0.1%. Shannon entropy was used to measure repertoire diversity, and the Gini coefficient was used to measure V-J evenness. A clonotype was considered public if more than one individual shared it. The raw public reads went through TCRdb reprocessing: fastp at Q25, MiXCR clone calling, in-frame beta chains kept. Merged by CDR3 protein, the rows form single entries marked with the most common genes and DNA. TCRdb's processing, not the study's, gives the V and J calls here. In this sample the table shows roughly 400,000 distinct CDR3 sequences, less than 25% of which occur a single time. The biggest ten clones account for less than 25% of the sample.

The time point label, read with the paper, signifies: persistent/refractory GD, antithyroid drugs over 5 years with positive TRAb. RNA was extracted from PBMCs in TRIzol for both TCR sequencing and RNA sequencing. The diagnosis of Graves' disease was made according to American Thyroid Association guidelines. Recruitment of patients was carried out at an endocrinology department in Xi'an, China. Each patient gave about 9.1 milliliters of peripheral blood, collected in an EDTA anticoagulant tube. Ficoll Paque Plus density gradient separation was used to isolate PBMCs, and no further T cell sorting was done. RNA quality was checked with an Agilent 2100 Bioanalyzer and agarose gel, and concentration with a NanoDrop 2000.

The sequence joins TRBV30 to TRBJ1-2; TRBD1 is possibly the D segment (5 matching bases). The receptor's source is a female donor with Graves disease. The source material was peripheral blood mononuclear cells (PBMCs), sampled when the disease was refractory, from a patient treated with antithyroid drugs. DNA sequence: TGTGCCTGGAGTGATGACAGCTATGGCTACACCTTC. Its protein is CAWSDDSYGYTF.